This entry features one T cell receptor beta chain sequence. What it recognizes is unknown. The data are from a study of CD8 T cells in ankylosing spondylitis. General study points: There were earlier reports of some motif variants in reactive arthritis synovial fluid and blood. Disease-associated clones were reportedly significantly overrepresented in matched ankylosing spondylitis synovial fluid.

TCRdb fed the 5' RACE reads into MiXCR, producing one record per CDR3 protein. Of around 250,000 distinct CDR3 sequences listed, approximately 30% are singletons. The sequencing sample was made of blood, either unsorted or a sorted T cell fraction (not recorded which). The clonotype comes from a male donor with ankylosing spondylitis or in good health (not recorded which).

CDR3 in amino acids: CASSSVRDNQETQYF. CDR3 in DNA: TGTGCCAGCAGCTCTGTCCGGGACAACCAAGAGACCCAGTACTTC. V usage is TRBV5-6 and J usage is TRBJ2-5; D is possibly TRBD1 (6 bases). Germline V gives CDR1 SGHDT, CDR2 YYEEEE. CDR3 length: 15 residues. V shed 3 bases and J shed 0 bases, with 12 bases lying between them.